The entry that follows covers one T cell receptor (beta chain) sequence. cDNA came from approximately 0.5 to 1 ug RNA primed by random hexamers. Amplification of TCR beta CDR3 was carried out by immunoSEQ multiplex PCR, which covered 54 Vbeta and 13 Jbeta segments. Via MiXCR, TCRdb re-called the immunoSEQ multiplex PCR reads, giving one row per CDR3 protein. The sample holds 150,000 to 200,000 distinct CDR3 sequences, under 97% seen once. V was pared by 3 bases and J by 0 bases, with 9 bases between. In germline, CDR1 is LGHDT, CDR2 YNNKEL (reference sequence). CDR3 length equals 15 residues. This entry comes from a study of CD8 T cells in Susac syndrome. The TEMRA cells underwent FACS enrichment, while the CD8+ and CD4+ T cells underwent negative isolation.

Sequencing input: CD4+ T cells from PBMCs. V and J are TRBV3-1 and TRBJ1-5, with D perhaps matching TRBD1 (6 bases). This TCR came from a human donor with multiple sclerosis. The CDR3 sequence is CASSHGGLSNQPQHF. Here the CDR3 DNA reads TGTGCCAGCAGCCATGGGGGGCTTAGCAATCAGCCCCAGCATTTT.